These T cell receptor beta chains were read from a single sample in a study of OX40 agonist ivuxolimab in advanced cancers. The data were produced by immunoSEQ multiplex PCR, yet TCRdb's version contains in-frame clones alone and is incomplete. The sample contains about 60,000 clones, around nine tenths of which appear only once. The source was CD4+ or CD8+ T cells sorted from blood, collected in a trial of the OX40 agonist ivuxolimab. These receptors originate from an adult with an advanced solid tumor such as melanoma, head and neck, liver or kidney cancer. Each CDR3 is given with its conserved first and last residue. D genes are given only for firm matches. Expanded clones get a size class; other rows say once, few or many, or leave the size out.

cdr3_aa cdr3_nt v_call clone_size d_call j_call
CASRTQNRGNTGELFF TGTGCCAGCAGGACCCAGAACAGGGGAAACACCGGGGAGCTGTTTTTT TRBV5-4 . TRBD1 TRBJ2-2
CASSQDWGQGALNTEAFF TGCGCCAGCAGCCAAGATTGGGGACAGGGGGCCCTGAACACTGAAGCTTTCTTT TRBV4-3 . TRBD1 TRBJ1-1
CASSLFGGQRSNEQFF TGTGCCAGCAGCTTATTCGGCGGCCAACGGAGCAATGAGCAGTTCTTC TRBV13 . . TRBJ2-1
CASSFGGENTEAFF TGTGCCAGCAGCTTCGGTGGCGAGAACACTGAAGCTTTCTTT TRBV5-6 once . TRBJ1-1
CASSWTGGVDEKLFF TGTGCCAGCAGTTGGACAGGGGGCGTAGATGAAAAACTGTTTTTT TRBV28 . TRBD1 TRBJ1-4
CASSGLTGLSQPQHF TGTGCCAGCAGTGGATTGACAGGGTTAAGTCAGCCCCAGCATTTT TRBV27 . TRBD1 TRBJ1-5
CSVGDRQQETQYF TGCAGCGTCGGGGACAGGCAACAAGAGACCCAGTACTTC TRBV29-1 . TRBD1 TRBJ2-5
CASSPLLGYNEQFF TGTGCCAGCTCCCCCCTCTTGGGCTACAATGAGCAGTTCTTC TRBV18 . . TRBJ2-1
CASSGRVKNTGELFF TGTGCCAGCAGTGGCAGGGTTAAGAACACCGGGGAGCTGTTTTTT TRBV6-6 . . TRBJ2-2
CASSRLLAGGPRSYEQYF TGTGCCAGCAGCCGATTACTAGCGGGAGGGCCTAGATCCTACGAGCAGTACTTC TRBV14 . TRBD2 TRBJ2-7
CASSEGREDTQYF TGTGCCAGCAGTGAAGGCCGGGAAGATACGCAGTATTTT TRBV6-1 once . TRBJ2-3